One and the same sample provided the 13 T cell receptor beta chains below, sequenced in a study of CD8 T cells in ankylosing spondylitis. TCRdb processed the 5' RACE reads anew with MiXCR; each CDR3 protein has one entry. The table has about 96,000 distinct CDR3 sequences, about 8.1% seen once. The specimen was blood, either unsorted or a sorted T cell fraction (not recorded which). The source of these receptors is a male donor with ankylosing spondylitis or in good health (not recorded which).

There are many counts of this clonotype. The chain combines TRBV12-3 or TRBV12-4 with TRBJ2-7; 12 bases map to TRBD2. The CDR3 is 15 residues long. V trimming: 5 bases; J trimming: 2 bases; junction bases outside the gene matches: 4. This CDR3 reads CASSLLAGGTYEQYF. As DNA, the CDR3 is TGTGCCAGCAGTCTCCTAGCGGGGGGGACCTACGAGCAGTACTTC.

This clonotype was seen repeatedly, ten times or more. The chain has TRBV3-1 and TRBJ2-7; D uncertain. V dropped 3 bases and J dropped 3 bases, with 3 bases sitting between them. CDR1 and CDR2 from the germline V gene are LGHDT and YNNKEL (reference sequence). This CDR3 region has 11 residues. The CDR3 bases are TGTGCCAGCAGCCAGCTCTACGAGCAGTACTTC. This codes for CASSQLYEQYF.

This chain joins TRBV3-1 and TRBJ2-3; the D is unclear. V was shortened by 3 bases and J by 4 bases, with 5 bases between the two germline ends. Germline CDR1 is LGHDT and CDR2 is YNNKEL (reference sequence). CDR3 length: 12 residues. The CDR3 coding sequence is TGTGCCAGCAGCCAGACGGCAGATACGCAGTATTTT. Protein sequence: CASSQTADTQYF.

This clonotype has at least ten counts. This chain links TRBV12-3 or TRBV12-4 with TRBJ1-2; 8 bases fit TRBD1. The CDR3 is 12 amino acids. Unmatched junction bases numbered 6, after V lost 2 bases and J lost 13 bases. CDR3 in amino acids: CASSLFRQGLTF. Written as DNA, the CDR3 is TGTGCCAGCAGTTTATTCCGACAGGGGCTCACCTTC.

This clonotype occurred a few times. The gene calls are TRBV29-1 and TRBJ2-7; possible D gene TRBD2, 6 bases. The CDR3 consists of 12 residues. Deletions cut 7 bases from V and 2 bases from J, with 12 bases between. CDR1 SQVTM and CDR2 ANQGSEA come from the germline V gene. Written as DNA, the CDR3 is TGCAGCGCGGGGGACCTAGCCTACGAGCAGTACTTC. Protein sequence: CSAGDLAYEQYF.

This clonotype was detected many times. The chain employs TRBV20-1 and TRBJ2-7; D not resolved. Trimming took off 6 bases at V and 8 bases at J, with 8 bases between the two ends. The length of the CDR3 is 9 residues. Per the germline V gene, CDR1 is DFQATT and CDR2 is SNEGSKA (reference sequence). The CDR3 reads CSAAPKQYF. CDR3 sequence (DNA): TGCAGTGCGGCGCCAAAGCAGTACTTC.

The sample holds many counts of this clonotype. The CDR3, as DNA: TGTGCCAGCAGTGAAGCCGGCAGGCCTAGCACAGATACGCAGTATTTT. Protein sequence: CASSEAGRPSTDTQYF. The rearrangement uses TRBV25-1 and TRBJ2-3; no definite D call. This CDR3 is built from 16 residues. Germline V lookup: CDR1 MGHDK, CDR2 SYGVNS. The V gene lost 2 bases and the J gene lost 0 bases, with 12 bases spanning the gap.

There are many counts of this clonotype. V and J are TRBV20-1 and TRBJ2-7; tentatively, D is TRBD1 (5 bases). Trimming took 0 bases from V and 0 from J, leaving 12 bases between them. Looked up from germline, CDR1 is DFQATT and CDR2 is SNEGSKA (reference sequence). The CDR3 sequence is 15 residues long. The CDR3 is CSARDSGWASYEQYF. CDR3 DNA: TGCAGTGCTAGAGATTCAGGGTGGGCCTCCTACGAGCAGTACTTC.

Concerning this clonotype: Just one base apart from a much larger clone, this may be a read error. The chain combines TRBV6-1 with TRBJ2-1; 8 bases map to TRBD2. The CDR3 consists of 14 residues. CDR1 is MNHNS and CDR2 is SASEGT in the germline V gene. The CDR3 nucleotides read TGTACCAGCAGCCACACCGGGGGGGCTAATGAGCAGTTCTTC. Encoded protein: CTSSHTGGANEQFF.

There are many counts of this clonotype. CDR3 region: CSAVSGTAYNEQFF. DNA of the CDR3: TGCAGTGCGGTTTCCGGGACAGCTTACAATGAGCAGTTCTTC. The V and J genes are TRBV20-1 and TRBJ2-1; TRBD1 matches 7 bases. The CDR3 is made up of 14 amino acids. In germline, CDR1 is DFQATT, CDR2 SNEGSKA (reference sequence). J gave up 4 bases and V 6 bases, and 9 bases lay outside the gene matches.

This clonotype was observed at least ten times. The CDR3 nucleotides are TGTGCCAGCAGCTGGGGACAGAGGAACACTGAAGCTTTCTTT. It translates to CASSWGQRNTEAFF. The chain employs TRBV7-8 and TRBJ1-1, with 7 nucleotides matching TRBD1. The length of the CDR3 is 14 residues. After removal of 4 bases from V and 1 base from J, the junction contained 3 bases not matched to a gene. The germline gives CDR1 SGHVS, CDR2 FQNEAQ.

The V and J genes are TRBV27 and TRBJ1-6, with D hard to call. The CDR3 has 15 amino acids. Germline lookup yields CDR1 MNHEY and CDR2 SMNVEV (reference sequence). V was shortened by 7 bases and J by 0 bases, with 10 bases between the two germline ends. In nucleotides, the CDR3 is TGTGCCAGCACTTACGGTAGCTCCTATAATTCACCCCTCCACTTT. This sequence encodes CASTYGSSYNSPLHF.

This clonotype was counted a few times. The CDR3 here is CASSWPLTSYYEQYF. CDR3 DNA sequence: TGTGCCAGCAGCTGGCCCCTGACAAGCTACTACGAGCAGTACTTC. The V gene is TRBV5-5, the J gene TRBJ2-7; D gene unclear. V dropped 3 bases and J dropped 3 bases, with 16 bases sitting between them. The CDR3 has 15 residues. The germline gives CDR1 SGHKS, CDR2 YYEKEE (reference sequence).